The table lists the clone carrying this TCR beta chain with a few counts. Its target is unknown. The data were obtained in a study of T cell responses to AZD1222 COVID-19 vaccine. As for the study in general: Some second doses came at about 4 weeks and others at about 12 weeks; these were pooled.

Study results and caveats: Targeting of unmutated variant regions was reportedly seen in nearly half of spike-specific TCRs. Spike-specific TCR breadth and depth went up after people got two AZD1222 doses. Every sample of the repertoires postdated the peak T cell response.

Repertoires were generated with immunoSEQ multiplex PCR, while TCRdb's copy carries only in-frame clones and drops some. The table lists 150,000 to 200,000 clones, 85% to 95% of them singletons, with about 10% in the top ten. The V end was cut by 4 bases, the J end by 3 bases, with 3 bases between. The length of the CDR3 is 11 residues. Germline V gene data show CDR1 as MNHEY and CDR2 as SVGAGI. The chain has TRBV6-5 and TRBJ1-1, with unresolved D. Sequenced material: peripheral blood, taken on day 0 of AZD1222 vaccination. This sequence was found in an adult in good health. The CDR3 DNA is TGTGCCAGCAGTTCATACACTGAAGCTTTCTTT. Protein sequence: CASSSYTEAFF.